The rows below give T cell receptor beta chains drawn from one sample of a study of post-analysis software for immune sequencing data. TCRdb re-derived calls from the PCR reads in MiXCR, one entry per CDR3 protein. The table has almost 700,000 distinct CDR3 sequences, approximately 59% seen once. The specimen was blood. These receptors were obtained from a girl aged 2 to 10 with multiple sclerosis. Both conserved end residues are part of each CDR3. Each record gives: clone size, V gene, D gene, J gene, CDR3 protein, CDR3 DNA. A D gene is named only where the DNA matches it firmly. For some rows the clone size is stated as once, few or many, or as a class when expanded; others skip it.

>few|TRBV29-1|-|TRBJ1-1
CSGVGTPNTEAFF
TGCAGCGGGGTGGGGACACCGAACACTGAAGCTTTCTTT
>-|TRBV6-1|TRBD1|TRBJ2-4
CASSPSPGTGPPKNIQYF
TGTGCCAGCAGCCCTTCTCCCGGGACAGGGCCTCCCAAAAACATTCAGTACTTC
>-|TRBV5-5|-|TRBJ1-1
CASSSLEGGWVTEAFF
TGTGCCAGCAGCTCCCTGGAGGGGGGGTGGGTCACTGAAGCTTTCTTT
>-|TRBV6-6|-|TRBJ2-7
CASSPTRGGAHEQYF
TGTGCCAGCAGTCCTACCCGCGGAGGTGCCCACGAGCAGTACTTC
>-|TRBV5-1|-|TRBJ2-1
CASSKRDGQDEQFF
TGCGCCAGCAGCAAAAGGGACGGGCAAGATGAGCAGTTCTTC
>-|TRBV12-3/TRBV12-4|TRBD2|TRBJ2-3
CASTLSRAGGADTQYF
TGTGCCAGCACCCTTTCGAGAGCGGGGGGGGCGGATACGCAGTATTTT
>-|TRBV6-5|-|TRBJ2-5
CASSYSSGSDGETQYF
TGTGCCAGCAGTTACTCGTCCGGGAGCGACGGTGAGACCCAGTACTTC
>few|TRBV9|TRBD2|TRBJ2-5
CASSPTGGLQETQYF
TGTGCCAGCAGCCCTACGGGGGGGCTACAAGAGACCCAGTACTTC
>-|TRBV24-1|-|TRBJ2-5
CATLIWTVEDQETQYF
TGTGCCACCTTAATCTGGACAGTGGAAGACCAAGAGACCCAGTACTTC
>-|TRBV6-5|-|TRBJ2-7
CASSRRLGSYEQYF
TGTGCCAGCAGTCGACGACTAGGGTCCTACGAGCAGTACTTC
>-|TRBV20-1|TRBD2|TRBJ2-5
CSASSGSWQTQYF
TGCAGTGCTAGTAGCGGGAGCTGGCAGACCCAGTACTTC
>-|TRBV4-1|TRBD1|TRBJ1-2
CASSQETQGTYYGYTF
TGCGCCAGCAGCCAAGAAACACAGGGGACTTACTATGGCTACACCTTC
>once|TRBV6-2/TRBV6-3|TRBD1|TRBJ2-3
CASGGTGLTDTQYF
TGTGCCAGCGGAGGGACAGGACTCACAGATACGCAGTATTTT
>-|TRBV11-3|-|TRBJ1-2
CASSGQQGANYGYTF
TGTGCCAGCAGCGGCCAGCAGGGAGCTAACTATGGCTACACCTTC
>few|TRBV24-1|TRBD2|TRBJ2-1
CATSKGLAGENEQFF
TGTGCCACCAGTAAAGGACTAGCGGGAGAGAATGAGCAGTTCTTC
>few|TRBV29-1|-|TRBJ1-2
CSVGGGPDYGYTF
TGCAGCGTTGGGGGGGGGCCGGACTATGGCTACACCTTC
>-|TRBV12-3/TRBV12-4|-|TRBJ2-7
CASSLSGRGAYEQYF
TGTGCCAGCAGCCTCTCCGGCAGGGGGGCCTACGAGCAGTACTTC
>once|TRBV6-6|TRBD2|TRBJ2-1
CASSSTRTSGEHEQFF
TGTGCCAGCAGTTCAACCCGGACTAGCGGGGAACATGAGCAGTTCTTC
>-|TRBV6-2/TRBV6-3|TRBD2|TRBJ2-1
CASSYLLGRGYYNEQFF
TGTGCCAGCAGTTACTTATTGGGGAGGGGCTACTACAATGAGCAGTTCTTC
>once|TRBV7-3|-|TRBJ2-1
CASSPQWGGLNEQFF
TGTGCCAGCAGCCCCCAATGGGGGGGCTTAAATGAGCAGTTCTTC
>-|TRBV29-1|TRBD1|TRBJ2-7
CSVRGTGLYEQYF
TGCAGCGTTAGGGGGACAGGGCTCTACGAGCAGTACTTC
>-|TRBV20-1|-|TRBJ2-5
CSARPQGDQETQYF
TGCAGTGCTAGACCACAGGGTGACCAAGAGACCCAGTACTTC
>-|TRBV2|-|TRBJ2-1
CASNRDEQFF
TGTGCCAGCAACAGGGATGAGCAGTTCTTC
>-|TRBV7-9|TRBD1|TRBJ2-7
CASSLGTTGVEGHEQYF
TGTGCCAGCAGCCTGGGGACCACAGGGGTGGAAGGGCACGAGCAGTACTTC